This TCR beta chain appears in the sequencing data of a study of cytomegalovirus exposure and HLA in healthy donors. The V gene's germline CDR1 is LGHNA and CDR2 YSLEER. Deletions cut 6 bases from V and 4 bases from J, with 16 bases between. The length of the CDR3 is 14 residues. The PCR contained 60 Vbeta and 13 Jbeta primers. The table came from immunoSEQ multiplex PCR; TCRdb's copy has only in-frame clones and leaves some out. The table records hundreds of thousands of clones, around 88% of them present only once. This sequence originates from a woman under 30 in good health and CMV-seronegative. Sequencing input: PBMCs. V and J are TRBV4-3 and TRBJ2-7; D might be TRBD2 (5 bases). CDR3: CASSIRGNIYEQYF. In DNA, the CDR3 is TGCGCCAGCAGTATACGGGGAAATATATACGAGCAGTACTTC.